A single sample gave rise to the 4 T cell receptor beta chains below, sequenced in a study of OX40 agonist ivuxolimab in advanced cancers. Only in-frame clones appear in the TCRdb table, and some are missing; sequencing was by immunoSEQ multiplex PCR. Of about 76,000 clones in the sample, 70% to 90% were seen once. The source was CD4+ or CD8+ T cells sorted from blood, collected in a trial of the OX40 agonist ivuxolimab. These receptors were obtained from an adult with an advanced solid tumor such as melanoma, head and neck, liver or kidney cancer.

V usage is TRBV27 and J usage is TRBJ2-7, with a tentative D call TRBD2 (6 bases). Germline CDR1 and CDR2: MNHEY and SMNVEV (reference sequence). Trimming removed 7 bases at V and 2 bases at J, with 15 bases between. The CDR3 totals 14 residues. The CDR3 reads CASTLGTGAYEQYF. CDR3 coding DNA: TGTGCCAGCACCCTTGGGACTGGGGCCTACGAGCAGTACTTC.

This chain links TRBV21-1 with TRBJ1-2; no DNA check was done on the table's D call, TRBD1. TRBV21-1 is designated a pseudogene. The CDR3 extends over 15 amino acids. The CDR3: CASSKSDRRFYGYTF. In DNA form, the CDR3 reads TGTGCCAGCAGTAAATCGGACAGGCGCTTTTATGGCTACACCTTC.

The chain couples TRBV2 to TRBJ1-1; the D gene is possibly TRBD1 (5 bases). The CDR3 covers 14 residues. CDR1 is SNHLY, CDR2 FYNNEI, per germline. The V end was cut by 4 bases, the J end by 3 bases, with 12 bases between. The CDR3 region has the DNA TGTGCCAGCAGTGTTTGGGGCGCGGACACTGAAGCTTTCTTT. It specifies CASSVWGADTEAFF.

The chain carries TRBV28 and TRBJ2-1; D possibly corresponds to TRBD2 (6 bases). This CDR3 has 15 amino acids. The V and J ends lost 6 bases and 4 bases respectively, with 16 bases between them. Germline CDR1 is MDHEN and CDR2 is SYDVKM. The CDR3 DNA follows: TGTGCCAGCAGGCACGGGGGACGGGGTTACAATGAGCAGTTCTTC. It is translated as CASRHGGRGYNEQFF.